This T cell receptor beta chain derives from a study of cytomegalovirus exposure and HLA in healthy donors. Primers: 60 Vbeta forward and 13 Jbeta reverse. Generated by immunoSEQ multiplex PCR, the TCRdb table keeps only in-frame clones and is missing some. The data hold some 200,000 clones, with about four fifths observed a single time. The receptor was isolated from a woman under 30 in good health and CMV-seronegative. The sequencing input was PBMCs.

The chain's CDR3 is CASSSGLAGESYEQYF. The CDR3 DNA reads TGTGCCAGCAGTTCCGGACTAGCGGGTGAATCTTACGAGCAGTACTTC. V and J are TRBV28 and TRBJ2-7; 11 bases fit TRBD2. Losses at the gene ends were 4 bases for V and 4 bases for J; bases not matched to a gene: 9. Per the germline V gene, CDR1 is MDHEN and CDR2 is SYDVKM. There are 16 residues in the CDR3.